These 16 T cell receptor beta chains were all obtained from the same sample, sequenced in a study of blood T cell repertoires in COVID-19. Here immunoSEQ multiplex PCR was the method, and the copy in TCRdb shows in-frame clones only, minus some. The table shows a few hundred thousand clones, with about 88% occurring only once. Sequenced input: PBMCs or T cells enriched from blood (not recorded which). These receptors all stem from a woman younger than 45 who had recovered from COVID-19.

V usage is TRBV5-6 and J usage is TRBJ1-2, with 7 bases that match TRBD1. CDR1 and CDR2 (germline): SGHDT, YYEEEE. This CDR3 is 14 amino acids long. With V trimmed by 1 base and J by 8 bases, 8 bases remained unmatched. The CDR3 reads CASSLLQGRGGYTF. The CDR3 DNA reads as TGTGCCAGCAGCTTGTTACAGGGGAGAGGCGGCTACACCTTC.

The genes are TRBV29-1 and TRBJ2-4, with D perhaps TRBD2 (5 bases). The CDR3 is 11 amino acids. V was trimmed by 3 bases and J by 5 bases, leaving 5 bases between them. Germline V gene sequence: CDR1 SQVTM, CDR2 ANQGSEA. The DNA for the CDR3 is TGCAGCGTTGAGAGGGAAAACATTCAGTACTTC. Translation: CSVERENIQYF.

The chain couples TRBV30 to TRBJ1-1, with D hard to call. The CDR3 is 13 residues long. Germline V CDR1 and CDR2: GTSNPN, SVGIG (reference sequence). Trimming took off 0 bases at V and 4 bases at J, with 9 bases between the two ends. The CDR3 nucleotides read TGTGCCTGGAGTGTCCGGCGGGCCACTGAAGCTTTCTTT. Translating it yields CAWSVRRATEAFF.

The chain uses TRBV19 and TRBJ2-1; TRBD2 matches at 8 bases. Trimming at V came to 4 bases and at J to 0 bases, leaving 17 bases not matched to a gene. CDR3 length: 20 residues. Germline V CDR1 and CDR2: LNHDA, SQIVND (reference sequence). The chain's CDR3 is CASSTSASRGALSSYNEQFF. CDR3 nucleotides: TGTGCCAGTAGTACCAGCGCCTCGCGGGGGGCTTTGAGCTCCTACAATGAGCAGTTCTTC.

This clone was detected only a few times. This chain's CDR3 is CASSFLRSHEQYF. CDR3 nucleotide sequence: TGTGCCAGCAGCTTCCTCCGAAGCCACGAGCAGTACTTC. The V call is TRBV5-4, the J call TRBJ2-7; D is undetermined. V lost 2 bases, J lost 5 bases, and 11 bases lay in between. The CDR3 is 13 amino acids. Germline lookup yields CDR1 SGHNT and CDR2 YYREEE (reference sequence).

The chain uses TRBV28 and TRBJ1-2; D is perhaps TRBD1 (5 bases). The CDR3 extends over 15 amino acids. CDR1 is MDHEN, CDR2 SYDVKM, per germline. V lost 7 bases to trimming and J lost 8 bases, with 23 bases between them. DNA of the CDR3: TGTGCCAGCAAGTGGGGATTAGGGGCAGGTGAAGGCTACACCTTC. Protein: CASKWGLGAGEGYTF.

V usage is TRBV29-1 and J usage is TRBJ1-2; a possible D gene is TRBD1 (6 bases). The CDR3 spans 14 residues. The germline CDR1 and CDR2 sequences are SQVTM and ANQGSEA. The V end was cut by 0 bases, the J end by 8 bases, with 16 bases between. CDR3 in DNA: TGCAGCGTTGAAGATCCGGCAGGACAGAAGGGCTACACCTTC. Amino acid sequence: CSVEDPAGQKGYTF. The variable domain in full, with the rest retrieved from reference TRBV29-1 and TRBJ1-2, is SAVISQKPSRDICQRGTSLTIQCQVDSQVTMMFWYRQQPGQSLTLIATANQGSEATYESGFVIDKFPISRPNLTFSTLTVSNMSPEDSSIYLCSVEDPAGQKGYTFGSGTRLTVV.

The V call is TRBV6-5, the J call TRBJ2-7; a possible D gene is TRBD1 (5 bases). The CDR3 extends over 14 amino acids. V was trimmed by 4 bases and J by 0 bases, leaving 10 bases between them. Germline V gene sequence: CDR1 MNHEY, CDR2 SVGAGI. CDR3 in DNA: TGTGCCAGCAGTTTGGGGCAATACTCCTACGAGCAGTACTTC. Translating it yields CASSLGQYSYEQYF.

The chain couples TRBV12-3 or TRBV12-4 to TRBJ1-5, with D possibly TRBD1 on 6 matching bases. Trimming removed 4 bases from V and 2 bases from J, with 6 bases in between. The CDR3 runs to 13 residues. The CDR3 DNA reads TGTGCCAGCAGTTCAGGGGGCAATCAGCCCCAGCATTTT. It translates to CASSSGGNQPQHF.

This sequence joins TRBV6-6 and TRBJ2-3; 8 nucleotides align to TRBD2. Trimming at V came to 6 bases and at J to 5 bases, leaving 13 bases not matched to a gene. The CDR3 consists of 16 residues. Germline values: CDR1 MNHNY, CDR2 SVGAGI (reference sequence). CDR3 loop: CASSPWTSRFKDTQYF. CDR3 nucleotide sequence: TGTGCCAGCAGCCCCTGGACTAGCAGGTTCAAAGATACGCAGTATTTT.

V is TRBV2 and J is TRBJ2-1; possible D gene TRBD1, 6 bases. CDR1 SNHLY and CDR2 FYNNEI come from the germline V gene. The CDR3 has 16 residues. V was clipped by 3 bases and J by 0 bases, with 12 bases between them. CDR3 region: CASSDPGASSYNEQFF. DNA of the CDR3: TGTGCCAGCAGTGATCCAGGGGCGAGCTCCTACAATGAGCAGTTCTTC.

This chain connects TRBV15 to TRBJ1-1, with D unclear. The CDR3 extends over 15 amino acids. Trimming removed 3 bases from V and 1 base from J, with 12 bases in between. Germline CDR1 LNHNV, CDR2 YYDKDF (reference sequence). CDR3: CATSSIGLGNTEAFF. CDR3 bases: TGTGCCACCAGCAGTATCGGGTTGGGGAACACTGAAGCTTTCTTT. The full variable domain, rest sourced from reference TRBV15 and TRBJ1-1, is DAMVIQNPRYQVTQFGKPVTLSCSQTLNHNVMYWYQQKSSQAPKLLFHYYDKDFNNEADTPDNFQSRRPNTSFCFLDIRSPGLGDTAMYLCATSSIGLGNTEAFFGQGTRLTVV.

Of note for this clone: Other nucleotide sequences in the sample specify the same CDR3. This chain uses TRBV28 with TRBJ1-2; 8 nucleotides agree with TRBD1. Germline V gene sequence: CDR1 MDHEN, CDR2 SYDVKM. The CDR3 has 14 residues. V lost 3 bases and J lost 4; bases outside the gene matches: 4. The CDR3 DNA reads as TGTGCCAGCAGTTTCGGACAGGGTTTCTATGGCTACACCTTC. Amino acid sequence: CASSFGQGFYGYTF.

This clone was detected only a few times. This sequence joins TRBV28 and TRBJ1-2, with TRBD1 identical over 7 bases. The V gene's germline CDR1 is MDHEN and CDR2 SYDVKM. The CDR3 is 15 residues long. V gave up 6 bases and J gave up 8 bases; unmatched junction bases: 15. The CDR3 bases are TGTGCCAGCAGGGAAACCGGGACAGAGATTGGCGGCTACACCTTC. This codes for CASRETGTEIGGYTF.

This clone came up once. The CDR3, as DNA: TGTGCCAGTAGTATAGGAGGGGGTCAGCCCCAGCATTTT. It is translated as CASSIGGGQPQHF. This chain joins TRBV19 and TRBJ1-5; TRBD1 is a possible D gene (6 bases). The V gene lost 1 base and the J gene lost 6 bases, with 7 bases spanning the gap. This CDR3 has 13 residues. Germline V gene sequence: CDR1 LNHDA, CDR2 SQIVND (reference sequence).

The chain employs TRBV29-1 and TRBJ1-2; no firm D call. V lost 4 bases to trimming and J lost 2 bases, with 11 bases between them. CDR3 size: 13 residues. Germline V gene data show CDR1 as SQVTM and CDR2 as ANQGSEA. CDR3 sequence: CSVGEAPNYGYTF. In DNA, the CDR3 is TGCAGCGTTGGGGAGGCCCCAAACTATGGCTACACCTTC. Full variable domain (remainder filled in from reference TRBV29-1 and TRBJ1-2): SAVISQKPSRDICQRGTSLTIQCQVDSQVTMMFWYRQQPGQSLTLIATANQGSEATYESGFVIDKFPISRPNLTFSTLTVSNMSPEDSSIYLCSVGEAPNYGYTFGSGTRLTVV.